The 17 T cell receptor beta chains reported below all come from one sample, sequenced in a study of T-cell reconstitution after alpha-beta-depleted transplantation in children. Unique molecular identifiers were incorporated during preparation of the TCRbeta library. One entry per CDR3 protein results from TCRdb running MiXCR on the PCR reads. The sample has around 210,000 distinct CDR3 sequences; approximately 6.9% are singletons. The sample in question was PBMCs, obtained before TCRalphabeta/CD19-depleted stem cell transplant. The receptors here all came from a boy between 2 and 15 years old with acute lymphoblastic leukemia, due to receive a stem cell transplant.

This clonotype occurred many times. The V call is TRBV28, the J call TRBJ1-6; D is ambiguous. There are 15 residues in the CDR3. The germline V gene has CDR1 MDHEN and CDR2 SYDVKM. V was clipped by 4 bases and J by 0 bases, with 7 bases between them. In DNA, the CDR3 is TGTGCCAGCAGTTGGGAAAGCTCCTATAATTCACCCCTCCACTTT. The encoded protein is CASSWESSYNSPLHF.

This clonotype has at least ten counts. The chain carries TRBV9 and TRBJ2-1; D is unresolved. Germline CDR1 reads SGDLS; CDR2 reads YYNGEE. The V end was cut by 5 bases, the J end by 0 bases, with 12 bases between. The CDR3 is 15 residues long. The CDR3 nucleotides are TGTGCCAGCAGTCGCGAGCCGAGCTCCTACAATGAGCAGTTCTTC. Translating gives CASSREPSSYNEQFF.

This clonotype was counted ten times or more. This chain links TRBV28 with TRBJ2-7; possibly TRBD2 for D (5 bases). CDR1 is MDHEN, CDR2 SYDVKM, per germline. The ends were cut back, 6 bases at V and 2 bases at J, with 5 bases in the middle. The CDR3 is 11 amino acids. CDR3 coding DNA: TGTGCCAGCAGGACTACCTACGAGCAGTACTTC. It codes for CASRTTYEQYF.

The chain carries TRBV11-2 and TRBJ2-2; D not certain. The V and J ends lost 3 bases and 9 bases respectively, with 5 bases between them. The length of the CDR3 is 11 residues. Germline CDR1 reads SGHAT; CDR2 reads FQNNGV. The CDR3 nucleotides are TGTGCCAGCAGCTTTAGGTGGGAGCTGTTTTTT. Translation gives CASSFRWELFF. Complete variable domain (other parts from reference TRBV11-2 and TRBJ2-2): EAGVAQSPRYKIIEKRQSVAFWCNPISGHATLYWYQQILGQGPKLLIQFQNNGVVDDSQLPKDRFSAERLKGVDSTLKIQPAKLEDSAVYLCASSFRWELFFGEGSRLTVL.

This clonotype turned up a few times. The V and J genes are TRBV20-1 and TRBJ2-7, with 8 positions matching TRBD2. CDR3 size: 16 residues. Germline V gene lookup returns CDR1 DFQATT and CDR2 SNEGSKA (reference sequence). J was trimmed by 0 bases and V by 2 bases; bases with no gene match: 9. CDR3 coding DNA: TGCAGTGCTAGAACTGTTCGGCGGGGGGACTCCTACGAGCAGTACTTC. This sequence encodes CSARTVRRGDSYEQYF.

This clonotype was found many times. This chain joins TRBV7-2 and TRBJ2-3; 11 bases are shared with TRBD2. J was trimmed by 4 bases and V by 3 bases; bases with no gene match: 9. This CDR3 spans 17 amino acids. Germline CDR1 is SGHTA and CDR2 is FQGNSA. The CDR3 DNA sequence: TGTGCCAGCAGCTTCCCCCTAGCGGGGGGAAGTGCAGATACGCAGTATTTT. Encoded protein: CASSFPLAGGSADTQYF.

This clonotype showed up many times. The chain combines TRBV4-3 with TRBJ2-1; 7 nucleotides line up with TRBD2. V trimming: 1 base; J trimming: 6 bases; junction bases outside the gene matches: 9. This CDR3 comprises 16 residues. Germline loops: CDR1 LGHNA, CDR2 YSLEER. The CDR3 protein is CASSQGLAAFFNEQFF. Written as DNA, the CDR3 is TGCGCCAGCAGCCAAGGTCTAGCGGCTTTCTTCAATGAGCAGTTCTTC.

The table lists this clonotype with many counts. V usage is TRBV5-5 and J usage is TRBJ2-3; D remains unclear. There are 11 residues in the CDR3. Germline V gene sequence: CDR1 SGHKS, CDR2 YYEKEE (reference sequence). V was trimmed by 10 bases and J by 1 base, leaving 7 bases between them. The CDR3 loop is CASQGTDTQYF. The DNA for the CDR3 is TGTGCCTCCCAGGGCACAGATACGCAGTATTTT.

This clonotype was observed a few times. The chain links TRBV5-1 to TRBJ1-2; TRBD1 matches at 7 bases. V trimming: 4 bases; J trimming: 4 bases; junction bases outside the gene matches: 10. Germline CDR1 SGHRS, CDR2 YFSETQ. The CDR3 length is 15 residues. CDR3 DNA: TGCGCCAGCAGCATCGGGACAGTGGTGGCCTATGGCTACACCTTC. Encoded protein: CASSIGTVVAYGYTF.

This clonotype was seen at least ten times. This chain joins TRBV28 and TRBJ1-5, with 7 bases aligning to TRBD1. V shed 5 bases and J 0 bases; nucleotides not matched to a gene: 10. The CDR3 consists of 17 residues. Germline loops: CDR1 MDHEN, CDR2 SYDVKM. The CDR3 reads CASSPDRVSNSNQPQHF. CDR3 coding DNA: TGTGCCAGCAGTCCTGACAGGGTTTCGAATAGCAATCAGCCCCAGCATTTT. The full variable domain, its missing parts supplied by reference TRBV28 and TRBJ1-5, is DVKVTQSSRYLVKRTGEKVFLECVQDMDHENMFWYRQDPGLGLRLIYFSYDVKMKEKGDIPEGYSVSREKKERFSLILESASTNQTSMYLCASSPDRVSNSNQPQHFGDGTRLSIL.

This clonotype came up a few times. A much larger clone is a single base away; this may be a read error. The chain carries TRBV28 and TRBJ2-7; D possibly uses TRBD1 or TRBD2 (7 bases each). The V gene's germline CDR1 is MDHEN and CDR2 SYDVKM. This CDR3 spans 13 amino acids. The CDR3 DNA reads as TGTGCCAGCAGTTTCGACAGGGACTACGAGCATTACTTC. It is translated as CASSFDRDYEHYF.

This chain links TRBV5-1 with TRBJ2-3; no clear D gene. The V gene's germline CDR1 is SGHRS and CDR2 YFSETQ. CDR3 size: 14 residues. Trimming pared 2 bases from V and 0 bases from J, leaving 7 bases between. As DNA, the CDR3 is TGCGCCAGCAGCTTAGACAAGAGCACAGATACGCAGTATTTT. It yields the protein CASSLDKSTDTQYF.

This clonotype was detected a few times. Here the CDR3 reads CSVEMAGGPTGELFF. The CDR3 DNA reads as TGCAGCGTTGAAATGGCGGGGGGGCCGACCGGGGAGCTGTTTTTT. V and J are TRBV29-1 and TRBJ2-2; 9 nucleotides match TRBD2. This CDR3 comprises 15 residues. CDR1 SQVTM and CDR2 ANQGSEA come from the germline V gene. Germline trimming cut 2 bases from V and 5 bases from J; bases unmatched to any gene: 6.

This clonotype was observed many times. The chain recombines TRBV7-2 with TRBJ1-4; D call uncertain. The V and J ends lost 2 bases and 3 bases respectively, with 13 bases between them. This CDR3 contains 16 residues. Germline V gene data show CDR1 as SGHTA and CDR2 as FQGNSA. In nucleotides, the CDR3 is TGTGCCAGCAGCTTACCCTGGGCAGGCTCTAATGAAAAACTGTTTTTT. Translated: CASSLPWAGSNEKLFF.

This clonotype was seen ten or more times. The chain recombines TRBV29-1 with TRBJ1-1; D remains ambiguous. The CDR3 covers 12 residues. V shed 0 bases and J shed 8 bases, with 10 bases lying between them. The germline CDR1 and CDR2 sequences are SQVTM and ANQGSEA. The CDR3 region has the DNA TGCAGCGTTGAAGATGTCCGGCTAGAAGCTTTCTTT. This sequence encodes CSVEDVRLEAFF.

This clonotype was detected ten times or more. The chain joins TRBV27 to TRBJ2-1; TRBD2 is a possible D gene (7 bases). Germline V lookup: CDR1 MNHEY, CDR2 SMNVEV (reference sequence). The V end lost 5 bases, the J end lost 3 bases, and 17 bases lay between the germline ends. The CDR3 is made up of 16 amino acids. The chain's CDR3 is CASSARAGAHYNEQFF. DNA for the CDR3: TGTGCCAGCAGTGCCCGCGCGGGGGCCCACTACAATGAGCAGTTCTTC.

V is TRBV7-9 and J is TRBJ2-7; D is tentatively TRBD1 or TRBD2 (5 bases each). The CDR3 length is 12 residues. Germline V gene data show CDR1 as SEHNR and CDR2 as FQNEAQ (reference sequence). Between the trimmed V and J ends, which lost 5 bases and 6 bases, there was a span of 11 bases. The CDR3 sequence is CASSLGVTEQYF. The CDR3 coding sequence is TGTGCCAGCAGCCTGGGGGTCACCGAGCAGTACTTC. The full variable domain, its missing parts supplied by reference TRBV7-9 and TRBJ2-7, is DTGVSQNPRHKITKRGQNVTFRCDPISEHNRLYWYRQTLGQGPEFLTYFQNEAQLEKSRLLSDRFSAERPKGSFSTLEIQRTEQGDSAMYLCASSLGVTEQYFGPGTRLTVT.